The 26 T cell receptor beta chains in this list originate from one sample, sequenced in a study of blood T cells in healthy people across ages. The use of a sample-barcoded 5' primer and a J-beta primer mix characterized a second PCR of roughly 6 to 11 cycles. Each CDR3 protein gets one entry after TCRdb re-called the 5' RACE reads with MiXCR. The sample lists some 880,000 distinct CDR3 sequences, under 40% occurring once. Sequencing was carried out using blood. Every receptor here comes from a man between 18 and 35 years old in good health.

This clonotype has a handful of counts. At one end, the junction sequence differs from germline, possibly due to a read error. The chain recombines TRBV9 with TRBJ2-1, with TRBD2 identical over 10 bases. The CDR3 sequence is 16 residues long. Germline loops: CDR1 SGDLS, CDR2 YYNGEE. In nucleotides, the CDR3 is TGTGCCTGCAGCCACCCGACTAGCGGGCTTGTGAATGAGCAGTTCTTC. Protein: CACSHPTSGLVNEQFF.

This clonotype was seen many times. This sequence joins TRBV12-3 or TRBV12-4 and TRBJ2-1, with D tentatively TRBD2 (6 bases). Trimming left V 8 bases short and J 7 bases short, with 18 bases between. The CDR3 has 14 amino acids. The CDR3 sequence is CASEGQTSSNEQFF. DNA of the CDR3: TGTGCCAGCGAAGGGCAGACTAGTTCGAATGAGCAGTTCTTC.

The rearrangement uses TRBV6-2 or TRBV6-3 and TRBJ1-5; D not resolved. The germline V gene has CDR1 MNHEY and CDR2 SVGEGT. V was clipped by 6 bases and J by 11 bases, with 23 bases between them. The CDR3 length is 15 residues. For the CDR3, the DNA is TGTGCCAGCAGAACCGTCAAGGGCCCTTCTATAGCCCAGCATTTT. It translates to CASRTVKGPSIAQHF.

This clonotype was detected a few times. V gene TRBV28 combines with J gene TRBJ2-5, with D unclear. The ends were cut back, 6 bases at V and 6 bases at J, with 11 bases in the middle. The CDR3 has 12 residues. CDR1 and CDR2 (germline): MDHEN, SYDVKM. CDR3 bases: TGTGCCAGCAGCTACCCCGATCAGACCCAGTACTTC. Translated, it gives CASSYPDQTQYF.

The V call is TRBV5-1, the J call TRBJ1-1; 7 nucleotides align to TRBD1. Germline V gene sequence: CDR1 SGHRS, CDR2 YFSETQ. CDR3 length: 15 amino acids. V lost 4 bases and J lost 1; bases outside the gene matches: 7. The CDR3 sequence: CASSTKRGPNTEAFF. CDR3 bases: TGCGCCAGCAGCACCAAGAGGGGGCCGAACACTGAAGCTTTCTTT.

This clonotype turned up a few times. This chain joins TRBV12-3 or TRBV12-4 and TRBJ2-7; a possible D gene is TRBD2 (5 bases). This CDR3 contains 15 residues. Between the trimmed V and J ends, which lost 7 bases and 7 bases, there was a span of 23 bases. CDR3: CASTHGELARNEQYF. The CDR3 nucleotides read TGTGCCAGCACCCACGGGGAATTAGCGAGGAATGAGCAGTACTTC.

This clonotype has more than one count but fewer than ten. This chain connects TRBV20-1 to TRBJ1-1; perhaps TRBD1 as D (6 bases). Trimming took off 6 bases at V and 4 bases at J, with 18 bases between the two ends. The germline V gene encodes CDR1 DFQATT and CDR2 SNEGSKA (reference sequence). CDR3 length equals 14 residues. This CDR3 is CSARGAAQSTEAFF. CDR3 DNA sequence: TGCAGTGCGCGGGGGGCAGCTCAGAGCACTGAAGCTTTCTTT.

This clonotype was observed once. A much larger clone lies a single base off, so this may be a read error. The chain joins TRBV20-1 to TRBJ2-1; D might be TRBD1 or TRBD2, each matching 5 bases. There are 15 residues in the CDR3. Looked up from germline, CDR1 is DFQATT and CDR2 is SNEGSKA (reference sequence). The V and J ends lost 7 bases and 0 bases respectively, with 16 bases between them. As DNA, the CDR3 is TGCAGTGTTACAACATCAGGGAGCTCCTACAATGAGCAGTTCTTC. It specifies CSVTTSGSSYNEQFF.

This clonotype was counted many times. The V and J genes are TRBV12-3 or TRBV12-4 and TRBJ2-1, with 9 bases matching TRBD2. V gave up 6 bases and J gave up 0 bases; unmatched junction bases: 3. This CDR3 contains 15 residues. The CDR3 loop reads CASSFSGGSYNEQFF. The CDR3 nucleotides are TGTGCCAGCAGCTTTAGCGGGGGCTCCTACAATGAGCAGTTCTTC.

The CDR3 DNA sequence: TGTGCCAGCAGTTCTCTCGAACCCCCCTATGGCTACACCTTC. Its translation: CASSSLEPPYGYTF. This chain uses TRBV28 with TRBJ1-2, with D unclear. The CDR3 is made up of 14 amino acids. Germline CDR1 and CDR2: MDHEN and SYDVKM. Between the trimmed V and J ends, which lost 4 bases and 4 bases, there was a span of 13 bases.

This clonotype was counted a few times. The chain recombines TRBV2 with TRBJ2-2; D possibly corresponds to TRBD1 (5 bases). V was cut by 3 bases and J by 2 bases, with 10 bases left in between. The CDR3 length is 15 residues. Germline loops: CDR1 SNHLY, CDR2 FYNNEI. CDR3 coding DNA: TGTGCCAGCAGTGAGGGAAGGGGAAACACCGGGGAGCTGTTTTTT. It specifies CASSEGRGNTGELFF. The variable domain in full, with the rest retrieved from reference TRBV2 and TRBJ2-2, is EPEVTQTPSHQVTQMGQEVILRCVPISNHLYFYWYRQILGQKVEFLVSFYNNEISEKSEIFDDQFSVERPDGSNFTLKIRSTKLEDSAMYFCASSEGRGNTGELFFGEGSRLTVL.

This clonotype has more than one count but fewer than ten. V gene TRBV4-3 combines with J gene TRBJ1-1; D uncertain. Germline V gene sequence: CDR1 LGHNA, CDR2 YSLEER. The CDR3 extends over 13 amino acids. V dropped 0 bases and J dropped 5 bases, with 7 bases sitting between them. Here the CDR3 reads CASSQDGSTEAFF. DNA of the CDR3: TGCGCCAGCAGCCAAGATGGTAGTACTGAAGCTTTCTTT.

The gene calls are TRBV10-3 and TRBJ1-1; perhaps TRBD1 as D (5 bases). This CDR3 is built from 14 residues. Germline V gene data show CDR1 as ENHRY and CDR2 as SYGVKD. V was trimmed by 4 bases and J by 5 bases, leaving 14 bases between them. The DNA of the CDR3 is TGTGCCATCAGTGTCGAGGGGCGAGGTACTGAAGCTTTCTTT. The encoded protein is CAISVEGRGTEAFF.

This clonotype was seen more than once but under ten times. The chain combines TRBV7-8 with TRBJ1-1; D gene ambiguous. The CDR3 extends over 15 amino acids. The germline V gene encodes CDR1 SGHVS and CDR2 FQNEAQ. The V gene lost 2 bases and the J gene lost 0 bases, with 10 bases spanning the gap. The CDR3 here is CASSLFVGMNTEAFF. The CDR3 DNA follows: TGTGCCAGCAGCTTATTTGTGGGAATGAACACTGAAGCTTTCTTT.

This clonotype was found a few times. J is TRBJ2-5 and V is TRBV7-9; the D gene is possibly TRBD2 (5 bases). The germline CDR1 and CDR2 sequences are SEHNR and FQNEAQ (reference sequence). This CDR3 has 11 amino acids. CDR3: CGESPQETQYF. The CDR3 DNA reads as TGTGGGGAGAGTCCTCAAGAGACCCAGTACTTC.

This rearrangement joins TRBV5-7 to TRBJ2-1, with 9 positions matching TRBD2. TRBV5-7 belongs to the ORF category, with a function that is uncertain. The ends lost 3 bases at V and 8 bases at J; junction bases unmatched: 12. The CDR3 is 16 residues long. CDR3 nucleotides: TGTGCCAGCAGCTGCCGGTCTAGCGGGGAGGGGGATGAGCAGTTCTTC. This translates into CASSCRSSGEGDEQFF.

The chain joins TRBV12-3 or TRBV12-4 to TRBJ2-1, with D hard to call. Deletions cut 6 bases from V and 0 bases from J, with 15 bases between. The CDR3 is made up of 16 amino acids. The CDR3, as DNA: TGTGCCAGCAGCCCCTGCAGCGAAAGCTCCTACAATGAGCAGTTCTTC. Translation: CASSPCSESSYNEQFF.

This clonotype was counted between two and nine times. The chain carries TRBV27 and TRBJ1-2; the D gene is possibly TRBD1 (5 bases). V dropped 1 base and J dropped 3 bases, with 12 bases sitting between them. Germline CDR1 and CDR2: MNHEY and SMNVEV (reference sequence). The CDR3 runs to 15 residues. The CDR3 DNA sequence: TGTGCCAGCAGTTTATATGGGGGAGGTTACTATGGCTACACCTTC. It codes for CASSLYGGGYYGYTF.

Note on this clonotype: A much larger clonotype is one base distant, so this may be a read error. The chain combines TRBV12-3 or TRBV12-4 with TRBJ2-1; D possibly matches TRBD1 or TRBD2 (5 bases each). The CDR3 consists of 17 residues. CDR3 nucleotides: TGTGCCAGCAGTCCCGCCCGCAGGGAGAACGGCTACAATAAGCAGTTCTTC. Encoded protein: CASSPARRENGYNKQFF.

CDR3 sequence reads: CASSPGLFYNSPLHF. The CDR3 nucleotides are TGTGCCAGCAGCCCCGGACTGTTTTATAATTCACCCCTCCACTTT. The rearrangement joins TRBV7-9 to TRBJ1-6, with D unresolved. This CDR3 region has 15 residues. In germline, CDR1 is SEHNR, CDR2 FQNEAQ (reference sequence). Trimming cost V 5 bases and J 4 bases, with 12 bases left between them.

A few counts support this clonotype. The chain links TRBV7-2 to TRBJ2-7; 8 positions agree with TRBD1. J was trimmed by 3 bases and V by 5 bases; bases with no gene match: 6. This CDR3 comprises 14 residues. Germline assignment: CDR1 SGHTA and CDR2 FQGNSA. This CDR3 is CASSGQGADYEQYF. In DNA, the CDR3 is TGTGCCAGCAGCGGACAGGGAGCCGACTACGAGCAGTACTTC. Full variable domain (remainder filled in from reference TRBV7-2 and TRBJ2-7): GAGVSQSPSNKVTEKGKDVELRCDPISGHTALYWYRQSLGQGLEFLIYFQGNSAPDKSGLPSDRFSAERTGGSVSTLTIQRTQQEDSAVYLCASSGQGADYEQYFGPGTRLTVT.

The V call is TRBV2, the J call TRBJ1-5, with D perhaps TRBD1 (5 bases). The germline gives CDR1 SNHLY, CDR2 FYNNEI. The CDR3 has 16 amino acids. Trimming left V 4 bases short and J 2 bases short, with 15 bases between. The CDR3 DNA reads as TGTGCCAGCAGTGCAGGGCGCCGGGGACGCAATCAGCCCCAGCATTTT. It translates to CASSAGRRGRNQPQHF.

This clonotype was recorded at least ten times. The chain recombines TRBV20-1 with TRBJ1-2; 8 bases line up with TRBD1. This CDR3 contains 13 residues. V shed 0 bases, J shed 12 bases, and the junction held 9 bases outside the gene matches. Germline-derived CDR1 and CDR2 are DFQATT and SNEGSKA (reference sequence). CDR3 sequence reads: CSARDRQGPSNTF. In DNA form, the CDR3 reads TGCAGTGCTAGAGATAGACAGGGGCCTTCGAACACCTTC.

This clonotype has more than one count but fewer than ten. This chain uses TRBV9 with TRBJ2-5, with TRBD1 matching over 8 bases. Looked up from germline, CDR1 is SGDLS and CDR2 is YYNGEE. The V gene end was trimmed by 3 bases and the J gene end by 11 bases; junction bases not matched to a gene: 9. This CDR3 is 13 amino acids long. CDR3 in amino acids: CASSAQTGDEQYF. For the CDR3, the DNA is TGTGCCAGCAGCGCGCAGACAGGGGATGAGCAGTACTTC. Complete variable domain (other parts from reference TRBV9 and TRBJ2-5): DSGVTQTPKHLITATGQRVTLRCSPRSGDLSVYWYQQSLDQGLQFLIQYYNGEERAKGNILERFSAQQFPDLHSELNLSSLELGDSALYFCASSAQTGDEQYFGPGTRLLVL.

The chain couples TRBV4-1 to TRBJ2-3, with 8 nucleotides matching TRBD2. The CDR3 has 17 amino acids. Germline CDR1 and CDR2: MGHRA and YSYEKL. The trim removed 10 bases at V and 5 bases at J, leaving 20 bases unmatched. CDR3 nucleotides: TGCGCCACATCGGGGGGGGGCCGGACTAGTAGGGGAGATACGCAGTATTTT. As protein: CATSGGGRTSRGDTQYF.

This clonotype was picked up many times. This rearrangement joins TRBV29-1 to TRBJ1-2; D possibly corresponds to TRBD1 (6 bases). The length of the CDR3 is 15 residues. The germline V and J ends were trimmed by 4 bases and 4 bases, with 19 bases remaining between them. Germline V gene data show CDR1 as SQVTM and CDR2 as ANQGSEA. The chain's CDR3 is CSVGAGVLSIYGYTF. The CDR3 DNA reads TGCAGCGTTGGCGCAGGGGTACTATCTATCTATGGCTACACCTTC.